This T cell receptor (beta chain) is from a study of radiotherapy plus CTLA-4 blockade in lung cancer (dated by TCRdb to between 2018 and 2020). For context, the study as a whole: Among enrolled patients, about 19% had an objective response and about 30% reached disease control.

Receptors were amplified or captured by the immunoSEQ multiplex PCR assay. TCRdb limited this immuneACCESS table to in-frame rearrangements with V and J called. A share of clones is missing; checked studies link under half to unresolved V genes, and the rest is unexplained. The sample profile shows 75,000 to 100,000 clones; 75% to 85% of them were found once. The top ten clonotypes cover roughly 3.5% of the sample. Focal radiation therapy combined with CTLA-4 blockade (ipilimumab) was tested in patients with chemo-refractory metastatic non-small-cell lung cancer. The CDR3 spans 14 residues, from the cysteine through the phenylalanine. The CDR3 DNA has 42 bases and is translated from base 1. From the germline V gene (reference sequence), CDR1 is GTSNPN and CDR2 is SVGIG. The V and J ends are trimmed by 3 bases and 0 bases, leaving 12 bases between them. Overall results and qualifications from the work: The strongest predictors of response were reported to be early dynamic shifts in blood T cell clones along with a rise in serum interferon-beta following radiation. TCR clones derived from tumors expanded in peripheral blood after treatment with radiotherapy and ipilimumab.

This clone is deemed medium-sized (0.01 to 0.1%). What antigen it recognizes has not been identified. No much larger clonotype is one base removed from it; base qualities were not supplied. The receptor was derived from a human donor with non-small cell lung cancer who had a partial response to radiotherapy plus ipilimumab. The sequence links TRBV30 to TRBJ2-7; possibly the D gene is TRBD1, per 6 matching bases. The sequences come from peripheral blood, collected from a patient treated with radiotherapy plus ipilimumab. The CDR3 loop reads CAWRDSYFSYEQYF. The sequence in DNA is TGTGCCTGGAGGGACAGCTACTTCTCCTACGAGCAGTACTTC.